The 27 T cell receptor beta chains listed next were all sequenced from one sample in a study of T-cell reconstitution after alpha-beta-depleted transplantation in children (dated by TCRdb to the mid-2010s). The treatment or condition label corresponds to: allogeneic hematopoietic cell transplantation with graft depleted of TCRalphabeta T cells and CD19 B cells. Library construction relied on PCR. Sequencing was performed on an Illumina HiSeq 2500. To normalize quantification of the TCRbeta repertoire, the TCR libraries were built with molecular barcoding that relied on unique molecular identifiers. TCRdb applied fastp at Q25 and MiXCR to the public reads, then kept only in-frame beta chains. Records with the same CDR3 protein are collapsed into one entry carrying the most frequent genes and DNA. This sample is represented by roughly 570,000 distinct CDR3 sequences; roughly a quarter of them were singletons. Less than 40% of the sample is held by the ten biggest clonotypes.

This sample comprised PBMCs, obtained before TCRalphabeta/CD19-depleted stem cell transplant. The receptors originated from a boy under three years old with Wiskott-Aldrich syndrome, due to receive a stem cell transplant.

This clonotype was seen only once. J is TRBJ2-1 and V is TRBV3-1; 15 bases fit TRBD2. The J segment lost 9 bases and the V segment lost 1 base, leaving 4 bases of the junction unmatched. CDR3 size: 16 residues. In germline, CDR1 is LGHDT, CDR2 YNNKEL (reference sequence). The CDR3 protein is CASSQGGLAGGSEQFF. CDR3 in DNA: TGTGCCAGCAGCCAAGGGGGACTAGCGGGAGGCAGTGAGCAGTTCTTC.

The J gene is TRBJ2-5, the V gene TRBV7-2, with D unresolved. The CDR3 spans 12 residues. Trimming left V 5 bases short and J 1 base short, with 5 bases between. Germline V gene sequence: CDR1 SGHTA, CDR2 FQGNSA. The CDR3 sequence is CASSIIQETQYF. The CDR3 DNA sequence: TGTGCCAGCAGCATAATCCAAGAGACCCAGTACTTC.

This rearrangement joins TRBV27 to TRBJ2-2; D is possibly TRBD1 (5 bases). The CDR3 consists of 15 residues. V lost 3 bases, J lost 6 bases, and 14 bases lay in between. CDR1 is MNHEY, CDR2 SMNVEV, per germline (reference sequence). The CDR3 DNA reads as TGTGCCAGCAGTTTCTGGCAGGGAACCGCCGGGGAGCTGTTTTTT. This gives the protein CASSFWQGTAGELFF.

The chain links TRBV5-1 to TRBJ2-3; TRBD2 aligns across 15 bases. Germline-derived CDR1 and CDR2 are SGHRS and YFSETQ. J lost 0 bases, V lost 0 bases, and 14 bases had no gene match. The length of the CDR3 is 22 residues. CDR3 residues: CASSLVRRSGTSGRLSTDTQYF. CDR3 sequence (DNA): TGCGCCAGCAGCTTGGTGCGGCGGTCCGGGACTAGCGGGAGGTTAAGCACAGATACGCAGTATTTT.

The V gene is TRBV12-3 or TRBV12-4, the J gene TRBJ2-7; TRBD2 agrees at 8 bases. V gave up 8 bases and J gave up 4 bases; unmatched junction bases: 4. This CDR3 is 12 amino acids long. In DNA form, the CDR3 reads TGTGCCAGCGGAGCGGGAGATTACGAGCAGTACTTC. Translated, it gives CASGAGDYEQYF.

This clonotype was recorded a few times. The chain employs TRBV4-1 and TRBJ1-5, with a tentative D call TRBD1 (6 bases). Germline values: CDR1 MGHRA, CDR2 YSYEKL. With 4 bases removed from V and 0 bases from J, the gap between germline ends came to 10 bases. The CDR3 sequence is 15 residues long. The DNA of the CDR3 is TGCGCCAGCAGCCCCGGACAGATTAGCAATCAGCCCCAGCATTTT. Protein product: CASSPGQISNQPQHF.

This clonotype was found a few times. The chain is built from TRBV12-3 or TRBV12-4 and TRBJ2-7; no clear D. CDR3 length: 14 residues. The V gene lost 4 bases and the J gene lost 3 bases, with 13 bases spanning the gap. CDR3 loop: CASSSSPMIYEQYF. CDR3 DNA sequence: TGTGCCAGCAGTTCTTCTCCGATGATCTACGAGCAGTACTTC.

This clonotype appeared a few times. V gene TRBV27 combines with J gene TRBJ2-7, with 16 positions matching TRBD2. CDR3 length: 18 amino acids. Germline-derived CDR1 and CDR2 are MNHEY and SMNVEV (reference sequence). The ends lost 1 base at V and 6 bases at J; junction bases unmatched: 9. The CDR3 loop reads CASSLYRGTSGRASEQYF. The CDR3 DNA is TGTGCCAGCAGTTTATACCGGGGGACTAGCGGGAGGGCCTCCGAGCAGTACTTC.

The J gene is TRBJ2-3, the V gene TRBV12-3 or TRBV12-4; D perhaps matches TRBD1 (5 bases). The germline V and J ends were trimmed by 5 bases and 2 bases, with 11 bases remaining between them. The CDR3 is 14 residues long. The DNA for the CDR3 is TGTGCCAGCAGTAGAAGGGGCGACACAGATACGCAGTATTTT. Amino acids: CASSRRGDTDTQYF.

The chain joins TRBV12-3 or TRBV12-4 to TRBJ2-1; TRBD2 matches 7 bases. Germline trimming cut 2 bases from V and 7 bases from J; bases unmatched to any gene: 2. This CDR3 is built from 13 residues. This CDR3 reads CASSLWGLNEQFF. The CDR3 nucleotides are TGTGCCAGCAGTTTATGGGGACTAAATGAGCAGTTCTTC.

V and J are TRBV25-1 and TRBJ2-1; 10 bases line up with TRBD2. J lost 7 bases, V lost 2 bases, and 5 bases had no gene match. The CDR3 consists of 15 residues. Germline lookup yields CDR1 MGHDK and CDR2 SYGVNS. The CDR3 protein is CASSEALAGANEQFF. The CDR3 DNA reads TGTGCCAGCAGTGAAGCCCTAGCGGGAGCAAATGAGCAGTTCTTC.

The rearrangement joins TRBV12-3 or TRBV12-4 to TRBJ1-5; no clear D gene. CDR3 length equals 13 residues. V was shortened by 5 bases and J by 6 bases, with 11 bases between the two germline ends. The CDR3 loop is CASSPRIVQPQHF. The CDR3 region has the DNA TGTGCCAGCAGTCCCCGAATCGTTCAGCCCCAGCATTTT.

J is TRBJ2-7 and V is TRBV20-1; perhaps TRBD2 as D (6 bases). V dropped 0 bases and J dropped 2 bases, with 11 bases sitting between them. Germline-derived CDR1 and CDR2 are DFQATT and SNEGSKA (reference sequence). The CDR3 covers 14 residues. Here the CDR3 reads CSAREFAGTYEQYF. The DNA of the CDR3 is TGCAGTGCTAGAGAGTTCGCGGGAACCTACGAGCAGTACTTC.

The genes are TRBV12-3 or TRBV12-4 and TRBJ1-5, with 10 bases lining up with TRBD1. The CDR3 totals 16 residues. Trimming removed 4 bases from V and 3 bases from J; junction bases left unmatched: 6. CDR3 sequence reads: CASSSRQGAINQPQHF. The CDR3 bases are TGTGCCAGCAGTTCCCGACAGGGGGCCATCAATCAGCCCCAGCATTTT.

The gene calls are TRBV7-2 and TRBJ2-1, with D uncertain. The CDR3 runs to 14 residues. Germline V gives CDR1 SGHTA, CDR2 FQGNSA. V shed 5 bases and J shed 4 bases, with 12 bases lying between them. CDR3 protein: CASSPSRAYNEQFF. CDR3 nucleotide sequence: TGTGCCAGCAGCCCGTCCCGGGCTTACAATGAGCAGTTCTTC.

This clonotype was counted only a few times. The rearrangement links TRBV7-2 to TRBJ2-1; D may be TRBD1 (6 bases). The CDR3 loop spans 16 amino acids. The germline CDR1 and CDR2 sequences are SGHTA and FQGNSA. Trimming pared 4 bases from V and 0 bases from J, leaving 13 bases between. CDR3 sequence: CASSSRGSSSYNEQFF. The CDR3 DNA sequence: TGTGCCAGCAGCTCCAGGGGCAGTAGCTCCTACAATGAGCAGTTCTTC.

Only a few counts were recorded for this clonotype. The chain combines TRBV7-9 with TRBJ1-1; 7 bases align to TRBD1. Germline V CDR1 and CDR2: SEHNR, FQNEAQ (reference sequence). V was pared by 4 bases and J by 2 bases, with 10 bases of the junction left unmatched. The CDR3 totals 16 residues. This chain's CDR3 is CASSSPGGALNTEAFF. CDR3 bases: TGTGCCAGCAGCTCCCCAGGGGGGGCCTTAAACACTGAAGCTTTCTTT. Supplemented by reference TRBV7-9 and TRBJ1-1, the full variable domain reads DTGVSQNPRHKITKRGQNVTFRCDPISEHNRLYWYRQTLGQGPEFLTYFQNEAQLEKSRLLSDRFSAERPKGSFSTLEIQRTEQGDSAMYLCASSSPGGALNTEAFFGQGTRLTVV.

The CDR3 DNA follows: TGTGCCAGCAGTTTAGCATCCAGCTTGGTCTACAATGAGCAGTTCTTC. As protein: CASSLASSLVYNEQFF. The chain combines TRBV12-3 or TRBV12-4 with TRBJ2-1, with unresolved D. This CDR3 comprises 16 residues. Trimming stripped 0 bases from V and 3 bases from J, with 12 bases between.

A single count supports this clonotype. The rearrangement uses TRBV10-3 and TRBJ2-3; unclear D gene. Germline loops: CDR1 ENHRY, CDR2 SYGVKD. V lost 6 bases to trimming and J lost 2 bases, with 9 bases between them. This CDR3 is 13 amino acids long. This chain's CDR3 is CAISLKSTDTQYF. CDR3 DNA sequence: TGTGCCATCAGCCTCAAATCCACAGATACGCAGTATTTT.

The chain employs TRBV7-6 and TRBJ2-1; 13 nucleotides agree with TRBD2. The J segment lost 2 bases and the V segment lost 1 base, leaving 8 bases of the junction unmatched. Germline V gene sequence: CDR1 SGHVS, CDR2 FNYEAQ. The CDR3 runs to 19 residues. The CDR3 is CASSLGDRTSGSPYNEQFF. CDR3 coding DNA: TGTGCCAGCAGCTTAGGGGACAGGACTAGCGGGAGCCCCTACAATGAGCAGTTCTTC.

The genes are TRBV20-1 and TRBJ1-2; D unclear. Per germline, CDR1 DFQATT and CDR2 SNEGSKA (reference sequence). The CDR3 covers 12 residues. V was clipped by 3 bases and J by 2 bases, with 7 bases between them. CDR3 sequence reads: CSARLTNYGYTF. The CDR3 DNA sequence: TGCAGTGCTAGGCTTACGAACTATGGCTACACCTTC.

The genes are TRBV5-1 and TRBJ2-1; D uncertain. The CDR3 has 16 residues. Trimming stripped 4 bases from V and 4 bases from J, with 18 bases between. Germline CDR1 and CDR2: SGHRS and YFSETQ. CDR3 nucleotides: TGCGCCAGCAGCCCCGAACCCGTAAAGGCGTACAATGAGCAGTTCTTC. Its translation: CASSPEPVKAYNEQFF.

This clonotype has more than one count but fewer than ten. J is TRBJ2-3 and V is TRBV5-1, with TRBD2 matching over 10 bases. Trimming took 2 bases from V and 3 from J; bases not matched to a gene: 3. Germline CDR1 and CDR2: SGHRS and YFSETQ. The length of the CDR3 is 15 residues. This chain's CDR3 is CASSFSSGRTDTQYF. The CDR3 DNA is TGCGCCAGCAGCTTCTCTAGCGGGAGAACAGATACGCAGTATTTT.

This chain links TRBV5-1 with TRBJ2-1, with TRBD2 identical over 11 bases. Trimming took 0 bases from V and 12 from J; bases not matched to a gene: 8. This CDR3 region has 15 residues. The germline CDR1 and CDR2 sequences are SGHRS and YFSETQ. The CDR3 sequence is CASSLETTSGSPQFF. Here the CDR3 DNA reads TGCGCCAGCAGCTTGGAAACAACTAGCGGGAGTCCGCAGTTCTTC.

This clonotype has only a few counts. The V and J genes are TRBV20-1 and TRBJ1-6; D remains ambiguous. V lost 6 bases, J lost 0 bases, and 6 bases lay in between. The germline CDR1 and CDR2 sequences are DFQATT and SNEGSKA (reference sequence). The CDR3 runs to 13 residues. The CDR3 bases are TGCAGTGCGCGAAGCTCCTATAATTCACCCCTCCACTTT. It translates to CSARSSYNSPLHF.

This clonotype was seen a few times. This CDR3 reads CASSLVGADNEQFF. The DNA of the CDR3 is TGCGCCAGCAGCCTGGTAGGGGCCGACAATGAGCAGTTCTTC. This chain links TRBV5-1 with TRBJ2-1, with D possibly being TRBD1 (5 bases). Germline V gene lookup returns CDR1 SGHRS and CDR2 YFSETQ. This CDR3 is built from 14 residues. Trimming pared 4 bases from V and 5 bases from J, leaving 13 bases between.

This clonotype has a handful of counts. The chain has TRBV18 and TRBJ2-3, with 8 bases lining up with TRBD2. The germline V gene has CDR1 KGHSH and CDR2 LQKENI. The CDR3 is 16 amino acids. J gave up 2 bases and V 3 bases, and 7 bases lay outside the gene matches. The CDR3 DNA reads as TGTGCCAGCTCACCCACAACTAGCGGAATCACAGATACGCAGTATTTT. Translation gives CASSPTTSGITDTQYF.